This T cell receptor beta chain came from a study of naive and memory T cell subsets. The CDR3 consists of 16 residues. Germline V gives CDR1 MNHEY, CDR2 SMNVEV (reference sequence). The V segment lost 0 bases and the J segment 0 bases; nucleotides outside the gene matches: 1. As regards this clonotype: Antigen specificity is unknown.

Two oligonucleotides, mixed equimolar, formed the beta constant-region primer covering TRBC1 and TRBC2. Ligated cDNA was amplified by four rounds of PCR with nested alpha and beta constant-region primers and SP2. One entry per CDR3 protein results from TCRdb running MiXCR on the UMI-ligation and nested PCR reads. Among 150,000 or so distinct CDR3 sequences, 22% were seen once, and the ten largest hold over 0.09%. Study-wide results and limits: Possibly reflecting memory cells re-expressing CD45RA, a few larger clonotypes occurred in naive repertoires, especially CD8.

The V gene is TRBV27, the J gene TRBJ2-1; 8 positions match TRBD2. The source is a human donor in good health. Specimen: naive CD4+ T cells from blood. Here the CDR3 reads CASSLSREGSYNEQFF. The CDR3 region has the DNA TGTGCCAGCAGTTTATCCCGGGAGGGCTCCTACAATGAGCAGTTCTTC.